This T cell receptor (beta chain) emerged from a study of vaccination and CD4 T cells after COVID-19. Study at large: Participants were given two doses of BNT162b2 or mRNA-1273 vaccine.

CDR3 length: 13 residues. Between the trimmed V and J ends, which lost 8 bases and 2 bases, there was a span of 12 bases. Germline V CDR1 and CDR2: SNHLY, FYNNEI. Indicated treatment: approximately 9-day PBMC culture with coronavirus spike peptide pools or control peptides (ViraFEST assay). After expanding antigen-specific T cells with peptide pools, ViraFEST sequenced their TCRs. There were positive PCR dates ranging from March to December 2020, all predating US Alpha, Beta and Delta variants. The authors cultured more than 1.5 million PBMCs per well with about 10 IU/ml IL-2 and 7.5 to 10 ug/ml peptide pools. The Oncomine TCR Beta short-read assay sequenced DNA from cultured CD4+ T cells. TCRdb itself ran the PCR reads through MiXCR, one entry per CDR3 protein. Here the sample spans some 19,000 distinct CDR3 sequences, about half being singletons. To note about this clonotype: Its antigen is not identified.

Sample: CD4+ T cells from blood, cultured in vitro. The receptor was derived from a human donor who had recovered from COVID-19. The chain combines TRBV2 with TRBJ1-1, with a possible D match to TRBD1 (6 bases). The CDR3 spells CASSGTLNTEAFF. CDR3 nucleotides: TGTGCCAGCTCAGGGACACTTAACACTGAAGCTTTCTTT.